The rows below give T cell receptor beta chains drawn from one sample of a study of T cells after yellow fever vaccination. TCRdb reprocessed the 5' RACE reads with MiXCR, giving one entry per CDR3 protein. The sample includes 450,000 to 600,000 distinct CDR3 sequences, approximately 12% of them seen just once. This sample comprised PBMCs, obtained on the day of the yellow fever booster vaccination. These receptors came from a man in his thirties or forties who received the YFV17D yellow fever vaccine. Both conserved end residues are part of each CDR3. A D gene is named only where the DNA matches it firmly. Only part of the rows carry a size: once, few, many, or a class if the clone is expanded.

cdr3_aa cdr3_nt d_call v_call clone_size cdr3_length j_call
CASNIAGELYNEQFF TGTGCCAGCAACATAGCGGGAGAGCTCTACAATGAGCAGTTCTTC TRBD2 TRBV5-6 many 15 TRBJ2-1
CASSGVTGGAEKLFF TGTGCCAGCAGCGGAGTTACCGGGGGCGCAGAAAAACTGTTTTTT NA TRBV11-2 few 15 TRBJ1-4
CSARRGGNNEQFF TGCAGTGCTAGAAGGGGGGGAAACAATGAGCAGTTCTTC NA TRBV20-1 NA 13 TRBJ2-1
CASSLGAGTRLYEQFF TGTGCCAGCAGCTTAGGGGCCGGGACTAGACTATATGAGCAGTTCTTC TRBD2 TRBV11-2 few 16 TRBJ2-1
CASSQVGQWTPNYGYTF TGTGCCAGCAGCCAAGTGGGACAGTGGACCCCTAACTATGGCTACACCTTC TRBD1 TRBV3-1 few 17 TRBJ1-2
CATSTSIGGELFF TGTGCCACCAGTACCTCTATTGGCGGGGAGCTGTTTTTT NA TRBV24-1 few 13 TRBJ2-2
CSAEGRGSTYGYTF TGCAGTGCCGAGGGGCGTGGCAGCACCTATGGCTACACCTTC NA TRBV20-1 NA 14 TRBJ1-2
CASSEYVGLLQETQYF TGTGCCAGCAGTGAATATGTGGGACTACTACAAGAGACCCAGTACTTC TRBD2 TRBV25-1 NA 16 TRBJ2-5
CAISGILAGGVETQYF TGTGCCATCAGTGGGATCCTAGCGGGAGGGGTGGAGACCCAGTACTTC TRBD2 TRBV10-3 NA 16 TRBJ2-5
CATYNPDTQYF TGTGCCACCTACAACCCGGATACGCAGTATTTT NA TRBV10-3 NA 11 TRBJ2-3
CATGRGGGDPTGELFF TGTGCCACCGGAAGAGGGGGGGGAGACCCCACCGGGGAGCTGTTTTTT NA TRBV24-1 NA 16 TRBJ2-2
CSARDRTSGLSYEQYF TGCAGTGCAAGGGACCGGACATCGGGCCTGTCCTACGAGCAGTACTTC NA TRBV20-1 few 16 TRBJ2-7
CASSSPQGAGRETQYF TGTGCCAGCAGCTCACCCCAGGGGGCAGGGCGAGAGACCCAGTACTTC TRBD1 TRBV7-9 NA 16 TRBJ2-5
CASSLQGAETQYF TGTGCCAGCAGCTTACAGGGGGCTGAGACCCAGTACTTC TRBD1 TRBV14 many 13 TRBJ2-5
CASSETGTYEQYF TGTGCCAGCAGCGAGACAGGGACCTACGAGCAGTACTTC TRBD1 TRBV7-8 NA 13 TRBJ2-7
CATSDGSGYTEAFF TGTGCCACCAGTGACGGATCAGGTTACACTGAAGCTTTCTTT NA TRBV24-1 few 14 TRBJ1-1
CASSLRGSSYNSPLHF TGTGCCAGCTCACTCCGTGGGAGCTCCTATAATTCACCCCTCCACTTT NA TRBV18 NA 16 TRBJ1-6
CASSYQGTSGSDTQYF TGTGCCAGCTCCTACCAAGGGACTAGCGGCTCAGATACGCAGTATTTT TRBD2 TRBV18 NA 16 TRBJ2-3
CSARDVRTSYEQYF TGCAGTGCTAGAGATGTGAGAACCTCCTACGAGCAGTACTTC NA TRBV20-1 NA 14 TRBJ2-7
CASSFAGERYF TGTGCCAGCAGTTTCGCCGGGGAGAGATACTTC NA TRBV27 NA 11 TRBJ2-7
CASSPVGINSPLHF TGTGCCAGCAGCCCCGTGGGAATTAATTCACCCCTCCACTTT NA TRBV5-6 NA 14 TRBJ1-6
CASGGTGTTGELFF TGTGCCAGCGGGGGGACGGGGACTACCGGGGAGCTGTTTTTT NA TRBV27 NA 14 TRBJ2-2
CSVRAGTGSYEQYF TGCAGCGTGAGGGCCGGGACTGGCTCCTACGAGCAGTACTTC NA TRBV29-1 few 14 TRBJ2-7
CSGAGGVYEQYF TGCAGTGGCGCGGGGGGTGTCTACGAGCAGTACTTC TRBD2 TRBV20-1 few 12 TRBJ2-7
CASSQLHMYQETQYF TGCGCCAGCAGTCAACTACACATGTACCAAGAGACCCAGTACTTC NA TRBV23-1 few 15 TRBJ2-5
CATAGEQETQYF TGTGCCACCGCGGGAGAGCAAGAGACCCAGTACTTC TRBD2 TRBV10-3 NA 12 TRBJ2-5
CASSFASGRDYF TGTGCCAGCAGCTTCGCTAGCGGGAGGGACTACTTC TRBD2 TRBV7-9 few 12 TRBJ2-7
CASSLVGRVEGEQFF TGTGCCAGCAGCTTAGTAGGCCGGGTTGAGGGGGAGCAGTTCTTC NA TRBV7-2 NA 15 TRBJ2-1
CASSPGQAVPPEAFF TGTGCCAGCAGCCCAGGGCAGGCCGTACCCCCTGAAGCTTTCTTT NA TRBV3-1 NA 15 TRBJ1-1
CASSFGGALEQFF TGTGCCAGCAGCTTTGGGGGCGCGCTTGAGCAGTTCTTC NA TRBV11-2 NA 13 TRBJ2-1
CASSLLPSGGNEQFF TGTGCCAGCAGTTTATTACCTAGCGGAGGAAATGAGCAGTTCTTC TRBD2 TRBV28 few 15 TRBJ2-1
CASSPLAGLTYEQYF TGTGCCAGCTCACCCCTAGCCGGGCTAACCTACGAGCAGTACTTC NA TRBV18 many 15 TRBJ2-7
CASSFASGTGELFF TGTGCCAGCAGCTTTGCTAGCGGGACCGGGGAGCTGTTTTTT TRBD2 TRBV7-2 few 14 TRBJ2-2
CSVEADSSGNTIYF TGCAGCGTTGAGGCAGACAGCTCTGGAAACACCATATATTTT NA TRBV29-1 few 14 TRBJ1-3
CASGEGGYGYTF TGTGCCAGCGGAGAGGGGGGCTATGGCTACACCTTC NA TRBV7-9 few 12 TRBJ1-2